A selection of T cell receptor beta chains follows, all from one sample in a study of T cell responses to AZD1222 COVID-19 vaccine. The data were produced by immunoSEQ multiplex PCR, yet TCRdb's version contains in-frame clones alone and is incomplete. The table has roughly 120,000 clones, around 94% seen once. Sample: peripheral blood, taken on day 0 of AZD1222 vaccination. Receptor source: an adult in good health. The CDR3 runs from the conserved cysteine through the conserved F or W. D genes are given only for firm matches. Where a row states a size, it is once, few, many or the class of an expanded clone; other rows omit it.

D gene,V gene,J gene,clone size,CDR3 protein,CDR3 DNA
TRBD2,TRBV5-5,TRBJ2-1,once,CASSTTGTSTNEQFF,TGTGCCAGCAGCACCACCGGGACTAGCACCAATGAGCAGTTCTTC
.,TRBV28,TRBJ2-6,.,CASSLRANVLTF,TGTGCCAGCAGTTTAAGGGCCAACGTCCTGACTTTC
.,TRBV28,TRBJ2-3,.,CASSLLGSDTQYF,TGTGCCAGCAGTTTGTTGGGGTCAGATACGCAGTATTTT
TRBD2,TRBV27,TRBJ2-1,.,CASNPFGTTNNEQFF,TGTGCCAGCAACCCCTTTGGGACTACAAACAATGAGCAGTTCTTC
TRBD2,TRBV2,TRBJ2-7,.,CASRPLAGEGYEQYF,TGTGCCAGCAGGCCCTTAGCGGGAGAAGGGTACGAGCAGTACTTC
.,TRBV7-9,TRBJ2-1,few,CASSLLALINEQFF,TGTGCCAGCAGCTTACTAGCTTTAATCAATGAGCAGTTCTTC
.,TRBV28,TRBJ2-5,.,CASTPRQETQYF,TGTGCCAGCACCCCCCGTCAAGAGACCCAGTACTTC
.,TRBV27,TRBJ1-5,.,CASGNQPQHF,TGTGCCAGCGGAAATCAGCCCCAGCATTTT
TRBD1,TRBV6-4,TRBJ2-3,.,CASSSGTGGTDTQYF,TGTGCCAGCAGTTCAGGGACAGGGGGCACAGATACGCAGTATTTT
.,TRBV28,TRBJ1-1,.,CASTSPRFPTEAFF,TGTGCCAGCACCTCCCCTCGGTTTCCCACTGAAGCTTTCTTT
TRBD2,TRBV7-2,TRBJ2-1,.,CASSLIPGLAGVGVRQFF,TGTGCCAGCAGCTTAATTCCGGGACTAGCGGGAGTGGGGGTAAGGCAGTTCTTC
TRBD2,TRBV10-1,TRBJ2-1,.,CASSDPSGDYNEQFF,TGCGCCAGCAGTGACCCTAGCGGGGACTACAATGAGCAGTTCTTC
TRBD2,TRBV19,TRBJ2-1,.,CASSRRTSGILNENNEQFF,TGTGCCAGTAGTAGGAGGACTAGCGGGATCCTTAATGAGAATAATGAGCAGTTCTTC
.,TRBV7-3,TRBJ2-7,few,CASSPTQAGEQYF,TGTGCCAGCAGCCCCACCCAGGCAGGGGAGCAGTACTTC
.,TRBV27,TRBJ1-5,.,CATQARGLSNQPQHF,TGTGCCACTCAAGCGAGGGGCCTTAGCAATCAGCCCCAGCATTTT
.,TRBV12-3/TRBV12-4,TRBJ1-1,once,CASSSRAFF,TGTGCCAGCAGCTCCCGAGCTTTCTTT
.,TRBV5-1,TRBJ2-3,.,CASSLDQGRTDTQYF,TGCGCCAGCAGCTTGGATCAGGGTCGCACAGATACGCAGTATTTT
.,TRBV29-1,TRBJ2-1,.,CSGRGINEQFF,TGCAGCGGAAGGGGGATCAATGAGCAGTTCTTC
TRBD2,TRBV3-1/TRBV3-2,TRBJ2-7,.,CASSLAGGLRPEQYF,TGTGCCAGCAGTCTAGCGGGAGGGCTCCGACCGGAGCAGTACTTC
TRBD2,TRBV7-9,TRBJ2-3,.,CASSLGLAGGQDTQYF,TGTGCCAGCAGCCTTGGACTAGCGGGAGGTCAAGATACGCAGTATTTT
TRBD1,TRBV5-4,TRBJ2-5,.,CASSLGQGRMETQYF,TGTGCCAGCAGCTTGGGACAGGGGCGGATGGAGACCCAGTACTTC
.,TRBV3-1/TRBV3-2,TRBJ1-1,.,CASSQEHTEAFF,TGTGCCAGCAGCCAAGAGCACACTGAAGCTTTCTTT
TRBD1,TRBV3-1/TRBV3-2,TRBJ2-3,.,CASSHTRDRGVTDTQYF,TGTGCCAGCAGCCACACAAGGGACAGGGGAGTGACAGATACGCAGTATTTT
.,TRBV7-9,TRBJ1-1,.,CASSLIRVGPPTEAFF,TGTGCCAGCAGCTTAATTCGGGTCGGACCTCCCACTGAAGCTTTCTTT
TRBD1,TRBV7-2,TRBJ2-1,.,CASLTRTGTYNEQFF,TGTGCCAGCCTCACCAGGACAGGGACCTACAATGAGCAGTTCTTC
.,TRBV7-3,TRBJ1-3,.,CASSPTGYGNTIYF,TGTGCCAGCAGCCCTACAGGGTATGGAAACACCATATATTTT
.,TRBV21-1,TRBJ1-1,.,CASSKKRRTDTEAFF,TGTGCCAGCAGCAAAAAAAGACGGACAGACACTGAAGCTTTCTTT
.,TRBV5-5,TRBJ1-5,once,CASSFLGGRYGGNQPQHF,TGTGCCAGCAGCTTTTTAGGGGGGCGATATGGGGGCAATCAGCCCCAGCATTTT
.,TRBV4-1,TRBJ2-7,.,CASSQDEGGYEQYF,TGCGCCAGCAGCCAAGATGAGGGAGGTTACGAGCAGTACTTC
TRBD2,TRBV6-5,TRBJ2-7,.,CASSYSAGTSVEQYF,TGTGCCAGCAGTTACTCGGCCGGGACTAGCGTCGAGCAGTACTTC
.,TRBV11-3,TRBJ2-1,.,CASSPHTGGRRRDNEQFF,TGTGCCAGCAGCCCCCATACGGGGGGCAGGCGTCGGGACAATGAGCAGTTCTTC
TRBD1,TRBV5-6,TRBJ1-3,.,CASSFRTGTSGNTIYF,TGTGCCAGCAGCTTTCGGACAGGGACCTCTGGAAACACCATATATTTT
.,TRBV7-8,TRBJ1-5,.,CASSGTDYSNQPQHF,TGTGCCAGCAGCGGAACAGATTATAGCAATCAGCCCCAGCATTTT
TRBD2,TRBV12-3/TRBV12-4,TRBJ2-7,.,CASSSSGRFEQYF,TGTGCCAGCAGCTCCAGCGGGAGGTTCGAGCAGTACTTC
.,TRBV5-1,TRBJ2-1,.,CASSLASSSYNEQFF,TGCGCCAGCAGCTTGGCCTCAAGCTCCTACAATGAGCAGTTCTTC
.,TRBV11-3,TRBJ2-1,.,CASSLGVGNNEQFF,TGTGCCAGCAGCTTAGGGGTCGGAAACAATGAGCAGTTCTTC
TRBD1,TRBV11-2,TRBJ1-2,.,CASSQDRGLRYGYTF,TGTGCCAGCAGCCAGGACAGGGGGCTGAGGTATGGCTACACCTTC
.,TRBV16,TRBJ2-5,once,CASSHRGKGRAQETQYF,TGTGCCAGCAGCCATAGGGGCAAAGGCAGGGCTCAAGAGACCCAGTACTTC
.,TRBV28,TRBJ2-7,.,CATSFRGTYEQYF,TGTGCCACCTCCTTCCGGGGGACGTACGAGCAGTACTTC
.,TRBV27,TRBJ1-5,.,CASSLAVNSNQPQHF,TGTGCCAGCAGTTTAGCAGTTAATAGCAATCAGCCCCAGCATTTT